This T cell receptor beta chain emerged from a study of human T cells and chemical hapten exposure (dated by TCRdb to the early 2020s). Study-level background: For sensitization, 2% DPC in acetone was applied to a roughly 2 cm by roughly 2 cm area of upper inner arm skin. Throughout the roughly 25-week study period, patients were also given weekly therapeutic DPC doses on the scalp. Patch testing was performed on the upper back with Finn chambers containing 0.01% DPC, and the patch tests were scored after 6 days according to International Contact Dermatitis Research Group standards. Most of the patients in the cohort were female, and the cohort covered alopecia areata with under or over 50% scalp involvement, alopecia totalis and alopecia universalis. Libraries were combined into a pool for sequencing, and differences in TCR yield between samples came mainly from small differences in library volumes within the pool. Peripheral blood TCR repertoire changes were tracked in vivo in alopecia patients during primary and secondary sensitization to the hapten diphenylcyclopropenone (DPC). Blood was sampled from patients pre-sensitization (week 0) and at 2, 6 and about 24 weeks after DPC sensitization. Roughly 30 alopecia patients provided blood for TCR sequencing at one to four time points (pre-sensitization, 2, 6 and 24 weeks).

The sample's time point label is to be understood as: patch test 1, 2 weeks after DPC sensitization. The treatment or condition tag for this specimen amounts to: therapeutic diphenylcyclopropenone sensitization with weekly scalp DPC. Blood at each patch-test visit was drawn before the patch test was applied. Patients were considered eligible if aged 18 to 70, diagnosed with alopecia and deemed suitable for DPC therapy, and patients were excluded if pregnant. Unfractionated whole blood was collected in Tempus Blood RNA tubes, and total RNA was extracted from that blood. In regard to this clonotype: Its antigen target is currently unknown. No much larger clone is present one base from it, and per-base qualities are unavailable.

The library was prepared using RACE. The run used a NextSeq 500. During library preparation, unique molecular identifiers were attached to individual cDNA molecules so that TCRs could be counted in a quantitative, reproducible way. Each blood RNA sample was used to sequence both TCR alpha and TCR beta chains. In the authors' own workflow: Samples had a median of 95,638 TCRs, with a range from roughly 23,224 to 750,000. V, J and CDR3 annotation of the TCR reads was carried out using the Decombinator software suite. Every sample was subsampled to the same number of TCRs (28,000) for the PS versus PT1 abundance plots. Expanded TCRs were defined as absent before sensitization and observed at least eight times at the 2-week time point. In TCRdb, the public reads were trimmed at Q25 with fastp and aligned with MiXCR, with productive beta chains retained. Rows with one shared CDR3 protein collapse into an entry with the most common genes and DNA. Clone size and V and J calls follow TCRdb, not the original study. The sample includes 180,000 or so distinct CDR3 sequences, with approximately 14% observed a single time. About 1.7% of the sample lies in the top ten.

The paper's findings and limits, for the study overall: Repeated subsampling changed both the strength of the expansion versus patch-test correlation and the threshold at which the correlation became significant. DPC sensitization did not change the number of TCRs with a frequency above 1 in 1000, and there was no evidence of changes in global repertoire structure. A positive correlation was found between the number of PT1 expanded TCRs and patch test score, with significance reached at thresholds 8, 16 and 32 but not 4. Alopecia, a presumed autoimmune disease, was present in all patients, so the immune response of the patients might differ from that of healthy individuals. Significantly more large CDR3 similarity clusters were formed by expanded TCRs than by pre-sensitization or healthy control sets, consistent with antigen-driven responses.

Trimming costs V 5 bases and J 8 bases, and their ends lie 19 bases apart. The CDR3 measures 15 amino acids from cysteine to phenylalanine. The retained sequence is limited to the CDR3, 45 bases, with the frame set at the first base. The germline V gene yields SGHRS for CDR1 and YFSETQ for CDR2. This sequence uses TRBV5-1 and TRBJ1-4, with the identity of the D gene unclear. The input for sequencing was whole blood, taken in connection with sensitization to the hapten diphenylcyclopropenone (DPC). This TCR was recovered from a woman between 25 and 40 years old with alopecia areata. Some clones in this sample may be carry-over from other donors' samples. CDR3 region: CASSPALRVAEKLFF. The sequenced DNA is TGCGCCAGCAGTCCGGCGTTGAGGGTAGCGGAAAAACTGTTTTTT.